This T cell receptor beta chain was sequenced for a study of monozygotic twins with inflammatory bowel disease (dated by TCRdb to the late 2010s). General notes on the study: In total, roughly 30 monozygotic twin pairs made up the full study: 19 Danish pairs, all IBD-discordant, plus nine German pairs, of which four were IBD-concordant and five were IBD-discordant. Within discordant pairs, disease-associated traits were sought mainly by comparing IBD patients with their genetically identical healthy co-twins. Each individual had, on average, about 151 000 unique TCRalpha sequences and 181 000 unique TCRbeta sequences available for analysis. Results and caveats for the whole study, not just this receptor: No single strong signal or clonotype linked to IBD turned up in the results, so the idea that one exists was not supported. The analysis was unable to tell different T cell subtypes apart. Compared with healthy twins, IBD patients had fewer clonotypes in common with other individuals, a difference most pronounced in patients showing signs of disease activity. No difference in repertoire similarity was observed between concordant and discordant twins, possibly owing to limited statistical power. Background noise and inter-individual variability may have been introduced into the repertoires by the differing immunosuppressive treatments among patients. IBD patients had lower TCRbeta repertoire diversity, measured by the inverse Simpson index, than their healthy co-twins.

CDR1 SGHRS and CDR2 YFSETQ are derived from the germline V gene. The CDR3 runs 15 amino acids, cysteine and phenylalanine included. No DNA appears here. From each donor, an approximately 2.6 ml peripheral blood sample was collected into PAXgene tubes and kept at -80 degrees C. Without T cell sorting, total RNA was isolated from whole blood using the PAXgene blood miRNA kit on an automated QIAcube. Deep TCRalpha and TCRbeta repertoire profiling with unique molecular barcoding was performed on peripheral blood of monozygotic twin pairs concordant or discordant for inflammatory bowel disease. Smoking habits were recorded for all twin pairs, and each individual was classified as a current, former or never smoker. Note on this clonotype: Its antigen is still unknown.

To prepare the library, 5' RACE was applied. Preparation of each TCR library used approximately 3,700 ng of total RNA. For each sample, cDNA synthesis with SMARTScribe reverse transcriptase was split into eight separate reactions. During cDNA synthesis, unique molecular identifiers containing a 6-nucleotide sample barcode were introduced by template switching. TCRalpha and TCRbeta cDNA was amplified in two nested PCRs of roughly 16 and 10 cycles, and bead purification was carried out after each PCR. Before amplification, the cDNA was treated with uracil DNA-glycosylase and purified using the QIAquick PCR purification kit. The second PCR added Illumina TruSeq-compatible adapters along with sample-specific barcodes. Library quality and concentration were checked on TapeStation and Qubit, and libraries were pooled at 5 to 6.5 ng each. Sequencing of the pooled libraries was done on an Illumina HiSeq2500 single-index Rapid Run using custom sequencing primers and 2 x 100 bp reads. The study's processing was this. MiGEC version 1.2.6 was used for UMI-based consensus assembly to correct PCR and sequencing errors. MiXCR version 2.1.1 handled V(D)J alignment, clonotype assembly and CDR3 extraction. To normalise gene usage, clonotype sharing and MAIT/NKT TCR abundance, the analysis used the top 1000, 10 000 and 20 000 clonotypes per sample. Diversity was computed as the inverse Simpson index with the vegan R package after downsampling to 27 000 UMIs. Paired Mann-Whitney U tests were applied to discordant twin pairs, and Benjamini-Hochberg correction was used for multiple testing. Reads reprocessed by TCRdb are summarized as one entry per CDR3 protein sequence, and DNA is absent. The V and J calls here are based on TCRdb, not the publication. The sample table includes fewer than 150,000 distinct CDR3 sequences. The top ten hold roughly 2.5% of the sample.

Specimen: blood. The sequence is built from TRBV5-1 and TRBJ1-4; the D call of TRBD1 rests on TCRdb alone, since no DNA is present to check it. This sequence was found in a human donor with ulcerative colitis or Crohn's disease, or a healthy co-twin of an affected twin (not recorded which). The CDR3 protein sequence reads: CASSLRGETNEKLFF. The reference TRBV5-1 and TRBJ1-4 proteins fill in what lies around the CDR3, so the full variable domain reads KAGVTQTPRYLIKTRGQQVTLSCSPISGHRSVSWYQQTPGQGLQFLFEYFSETQRNKGNFPGRFSGRQFSNSRSEMNVSTLELGDSALYLCASSLRGETNEKLFFGSGTQLSVL.